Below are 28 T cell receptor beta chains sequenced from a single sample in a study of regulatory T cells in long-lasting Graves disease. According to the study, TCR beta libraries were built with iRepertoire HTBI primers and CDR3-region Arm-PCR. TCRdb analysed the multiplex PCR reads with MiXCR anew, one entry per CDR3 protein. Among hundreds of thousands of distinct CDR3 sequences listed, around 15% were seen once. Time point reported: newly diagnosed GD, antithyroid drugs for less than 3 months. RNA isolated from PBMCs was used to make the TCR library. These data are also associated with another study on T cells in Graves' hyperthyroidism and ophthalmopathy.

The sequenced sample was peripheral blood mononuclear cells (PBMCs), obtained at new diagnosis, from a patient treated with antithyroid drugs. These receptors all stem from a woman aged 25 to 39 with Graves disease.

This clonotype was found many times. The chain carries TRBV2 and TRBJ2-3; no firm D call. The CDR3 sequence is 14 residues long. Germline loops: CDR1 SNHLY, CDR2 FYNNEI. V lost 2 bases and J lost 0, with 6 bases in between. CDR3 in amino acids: CASSERRSTDTQYF. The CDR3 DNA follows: TGTGCCAGCAGTGAACGCAGAAGCACAGATACGCAGTATTTT.

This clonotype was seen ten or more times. CDR3 region: CASSLPAGVGTDTQYF. The DNA of the CDR3 is TGTGCCAGCAGTCTACCAGCGGGAGTTGGCACAGATACGCAGTATTTT. J is TRBJ2-3 and V is TRBV28, with 8 bases fitting TRBD2. Germline trimming cut 5 bases from V and 1 base from J; bases unmatched to any gene: 8. Germline V CDR1 and CDR2: MDHEN, SYDVKM. This CDR3 contains 16 residues.

The CDR3 DNA reads TGTGCCAGCAGCTCCGACAGGGTAGCTGGAAACACCATATATTTT. Translation gives CASSSDRVAGNTIYF. This chain joins TRBV11-2 and TRBJ1-3; 7 nucleotides align to TRBD1. The V gene's germline CDR1 is SGHAT and CDR2 FQNNGV. The V gene end was trimmed by 4 bases and the J gene end by 2 bases; junction bases not matched to a gene: 5. CDR3 size: 15 residues.

CDR3 loop: CASSPGGALTNTGELFF. In nucleotides, the CDR3 is TGTGCCAGCAGCCCGGGGGGGGCCCTAACGAACACCGGGGAGCTGTTTTTT. The rearrangement uses TRBV6-1 and TRBJ2-2; 8 bases align to TRBD2. This CDR3 is 17 amino acids long. With V trimmed by 6 bases and J by 0 bases, 9 bases remained unmatched. The germline V gene has CDR1 MNHNS and CDR2 SASEGT.

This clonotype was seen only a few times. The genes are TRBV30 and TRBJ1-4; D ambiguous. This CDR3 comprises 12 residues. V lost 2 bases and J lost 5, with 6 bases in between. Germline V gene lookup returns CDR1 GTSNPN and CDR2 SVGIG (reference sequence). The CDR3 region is CAWSQRNEKLFF. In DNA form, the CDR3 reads TGTGCCTGGAGTCAGAGAAATGAAAAACTGTTTTTT.

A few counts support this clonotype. The CDR3 loop reads CASSIGVNNEQFF. In DNA, the CDR3 is TGTGCCAGTAGTATAGGAGTGAACAATGAGCAGTTCTTC. The V call is TRBV19, the J call TRBJ2-1, with D unresolved. CDR1 LNHDA and CDR2 SQIVND come from the germline V gene (reference sequence). The CDR3 has 13 residues. The V end lost 1 base, the J end lost 5 bases, and 6 bases lay between the germline ends. The full variable domain, completed using reference TRBV19 and TRBJ2-1, is DGGITQSPKYLFRKEGQNVTLSCEQNLNHDAMYWYRQDPGQGLRLIYYSQIVNDFQKGDIAEGYSVSREKKESFPLTVTSAQKNPTAFYLCASSIGVNNEQFFGPGTRLTVL.

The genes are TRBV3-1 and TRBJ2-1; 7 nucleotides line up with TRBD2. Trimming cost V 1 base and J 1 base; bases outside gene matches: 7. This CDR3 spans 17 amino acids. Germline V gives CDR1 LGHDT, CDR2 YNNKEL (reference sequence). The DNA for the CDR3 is TGTGCCAGCAGCCAAGCTGTGGGAGGGCCGTCCTACAATGAGCAGTTCTTC. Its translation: CASSQAVGGPSYNEQFF.

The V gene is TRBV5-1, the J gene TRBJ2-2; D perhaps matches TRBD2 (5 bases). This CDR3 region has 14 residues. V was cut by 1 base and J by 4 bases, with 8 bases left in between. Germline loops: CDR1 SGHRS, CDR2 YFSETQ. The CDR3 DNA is TGCGCCAGCAGCTTGCTAGCTTCCACCGGGGAGCTGTTTTTT. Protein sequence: CASSLLASTGELFF.

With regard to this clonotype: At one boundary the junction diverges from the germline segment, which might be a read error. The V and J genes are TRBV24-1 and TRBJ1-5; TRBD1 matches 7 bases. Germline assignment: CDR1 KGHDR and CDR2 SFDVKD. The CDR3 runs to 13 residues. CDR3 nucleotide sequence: TGTACCACCAGGGACAGAAACAATCAGCCCCAGCATTTT. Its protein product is CTTRDRNNQPQHF.

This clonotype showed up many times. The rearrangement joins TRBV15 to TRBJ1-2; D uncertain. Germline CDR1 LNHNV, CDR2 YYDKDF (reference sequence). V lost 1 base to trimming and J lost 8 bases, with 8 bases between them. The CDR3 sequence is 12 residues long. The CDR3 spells CATSRGPVGYTF. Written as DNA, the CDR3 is TGTGCCACCAGCAGAGGTCCAGTGGGCTACACCTTC.

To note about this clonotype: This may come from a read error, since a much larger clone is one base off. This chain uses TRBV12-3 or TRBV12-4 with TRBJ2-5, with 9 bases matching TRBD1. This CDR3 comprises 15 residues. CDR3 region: CASSLVTGGEETQCF. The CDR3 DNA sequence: TGTGCCAGCAGTTTGGTTACAGGGGGCGAGGAGACCCAGTGCTTC.

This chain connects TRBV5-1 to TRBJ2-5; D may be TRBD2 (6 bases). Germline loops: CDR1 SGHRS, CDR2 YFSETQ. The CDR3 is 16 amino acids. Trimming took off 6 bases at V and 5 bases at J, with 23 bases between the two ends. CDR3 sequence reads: CASNDNPGLSGETQYF. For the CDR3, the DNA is TGCGCCAGCAACGATAACCCCGGGCTGAGCGGGGAGACCCAGTACTTC.

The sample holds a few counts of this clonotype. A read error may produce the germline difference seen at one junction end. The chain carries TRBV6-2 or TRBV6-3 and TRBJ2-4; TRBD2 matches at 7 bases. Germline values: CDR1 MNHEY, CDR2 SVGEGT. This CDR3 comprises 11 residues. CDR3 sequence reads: CPMGGSNIQYF. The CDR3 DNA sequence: TGCCCCATGGGGGGGAGCAACATTCAGTACTTC.

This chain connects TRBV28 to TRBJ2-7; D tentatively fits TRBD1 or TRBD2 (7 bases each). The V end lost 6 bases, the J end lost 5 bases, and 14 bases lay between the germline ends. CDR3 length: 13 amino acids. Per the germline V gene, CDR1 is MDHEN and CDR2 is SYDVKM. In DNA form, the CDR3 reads TGTGCCAGCAGGGGAGGGGGCCACCACGAGCAGTACTTC. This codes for CASRGGGHHEQYF.

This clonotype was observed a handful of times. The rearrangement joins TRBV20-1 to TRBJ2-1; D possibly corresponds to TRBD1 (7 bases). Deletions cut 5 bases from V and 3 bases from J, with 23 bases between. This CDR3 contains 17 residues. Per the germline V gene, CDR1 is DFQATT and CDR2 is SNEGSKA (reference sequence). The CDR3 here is CSARTPRGRDLYNEQFF. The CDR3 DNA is TGCAGTGCTCGAACTCCAAGGGGGCGGGACCTCTACAATGAGCAGTTCTTC.

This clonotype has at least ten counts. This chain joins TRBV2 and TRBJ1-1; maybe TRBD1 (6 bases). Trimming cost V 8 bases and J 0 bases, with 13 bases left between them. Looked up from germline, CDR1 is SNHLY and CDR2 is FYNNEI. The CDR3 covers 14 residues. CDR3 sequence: CASEEQGLNTEAFF. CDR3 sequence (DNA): TGTGCCAGCGAGGAACAGGGATTGAACACTGAAGCTTTCTTT.

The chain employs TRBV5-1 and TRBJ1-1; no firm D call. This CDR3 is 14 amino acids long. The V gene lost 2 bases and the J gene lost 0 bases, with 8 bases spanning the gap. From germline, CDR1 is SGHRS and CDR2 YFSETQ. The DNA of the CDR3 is TGCGCCAGCAGCTTATCAGTTATGAACACTGAAGCTTTCTTT. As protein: CASSLSVMNTEAFF.

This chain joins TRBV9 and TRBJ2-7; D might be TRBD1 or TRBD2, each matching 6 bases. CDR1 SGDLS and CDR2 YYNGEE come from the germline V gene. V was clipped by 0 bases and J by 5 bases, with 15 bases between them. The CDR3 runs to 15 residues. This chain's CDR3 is CASSVGGATADEQYF. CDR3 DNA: TGTGCCAGCAGCGTAGGGGGGGCTACGGCCGACGAGCAGTACTTC.

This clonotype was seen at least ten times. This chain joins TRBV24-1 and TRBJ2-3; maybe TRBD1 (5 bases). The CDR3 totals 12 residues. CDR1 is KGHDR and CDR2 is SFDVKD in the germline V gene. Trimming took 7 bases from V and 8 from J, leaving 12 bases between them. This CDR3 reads CATSEGATTQYF. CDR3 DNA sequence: TGTGCCACCAGCGAAGGGGCGACTACGCAGTATTTT.

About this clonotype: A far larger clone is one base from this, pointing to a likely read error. The CDR3 DNA reads TGTGCCAGCAGTTCGACAGGGGTAGGCAATCGGCCCCAGCATTTT. It yields the protein CASSSTGVGNRPQHF. The chain recombines TRBV6-2 or TRBV6-3 with TRBJ1-5; 8 nucleotides line up with TRBD1. Germline CDR1 is MNHEY and CDR2 is SVGEGT. The CDR3 loop spans 15 amino acids.

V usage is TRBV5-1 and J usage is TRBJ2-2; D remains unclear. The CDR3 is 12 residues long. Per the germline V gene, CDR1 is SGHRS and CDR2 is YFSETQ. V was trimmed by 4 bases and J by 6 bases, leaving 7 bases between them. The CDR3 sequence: CASSLNSGELFF. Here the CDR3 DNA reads TGCGCCAGCAGCCTAAATTCCGGGGAGCTGTTTTTT. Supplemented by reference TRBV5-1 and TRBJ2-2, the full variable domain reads KAGVTQTPRYLIKTRGQQVTLSCSPISGHRSVSWYQQTPGQGLQFLFEYFSETQRNKGNFPGRFSGRQFSNSRSEMNVSTLELGDSALYLCASSLNSGELFFGEGSRLTVL.

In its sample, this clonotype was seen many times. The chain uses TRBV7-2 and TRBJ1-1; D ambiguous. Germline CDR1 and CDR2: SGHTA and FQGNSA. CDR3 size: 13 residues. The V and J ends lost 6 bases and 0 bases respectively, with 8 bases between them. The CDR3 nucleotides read TGTGCCAGCAGGCTATACTTGAACACTGAAGCTTTCTTT. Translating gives CASRLYLNTEAFF.

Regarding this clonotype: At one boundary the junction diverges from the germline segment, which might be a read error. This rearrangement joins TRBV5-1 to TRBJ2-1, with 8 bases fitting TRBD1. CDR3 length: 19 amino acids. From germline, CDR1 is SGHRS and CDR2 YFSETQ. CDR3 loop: CASSSRAGGAGSRSNEQFF. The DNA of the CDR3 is TGTGCCAGCAGCTCGAGGGCAGGGGGCGCTGGGTCCCGAAGCAATGAGCAGTTCTTC. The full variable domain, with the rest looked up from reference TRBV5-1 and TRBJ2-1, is KAGVTQTPRYLIKTRGQQVTLSCSPISGHRSVSWYQQTPGQGLQFLFEYFSETQRNKGNFPGRFSGRQFSNSRSEMNVSTLELGDSALYLCASSSRAGGAGSRSNEQFFGPGTRLTVL.

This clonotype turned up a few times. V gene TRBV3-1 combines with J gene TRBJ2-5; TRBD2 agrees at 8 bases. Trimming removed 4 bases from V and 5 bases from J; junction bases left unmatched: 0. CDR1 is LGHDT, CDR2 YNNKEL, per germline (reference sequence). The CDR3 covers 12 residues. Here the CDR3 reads CASSRTSETQYF. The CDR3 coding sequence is TGTGCCAGCAGCCGGACTAGCGAGACCCAGTACTTC.

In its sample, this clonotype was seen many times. The CDR3 protein is CASSLYRGRAKETQYF. CDR3 sequence (DNA): TGTGCCAGCAGTTTATATCGCGGGAGGGCCAAGGAGACCCAGTACTTC. This chain connects TRBV28 to TRBJ2-5, with TRBD2 matching over 9 bases. The CDR3 loop spans 16 amino acids. Trimming took 1 base from V and 5 from J; bases not matched to a gene: 8. Germline V gene data show CDR1 as MDHEN and CDR2 as SYDVKM.

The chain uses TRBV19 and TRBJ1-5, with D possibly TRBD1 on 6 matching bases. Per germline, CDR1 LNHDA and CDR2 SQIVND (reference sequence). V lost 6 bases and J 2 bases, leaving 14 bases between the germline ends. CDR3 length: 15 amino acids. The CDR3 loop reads CASRAGAYGNQPQHF. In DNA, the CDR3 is TGTGCCAGTAGGGCGGGGGCTTATGGCAATCAGCCCCAGCATTTT.

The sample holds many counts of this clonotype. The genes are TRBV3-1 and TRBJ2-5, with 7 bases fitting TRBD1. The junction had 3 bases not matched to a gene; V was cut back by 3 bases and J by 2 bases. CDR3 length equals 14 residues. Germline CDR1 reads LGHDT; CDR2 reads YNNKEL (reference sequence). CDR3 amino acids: CASSHGQAQETQYF. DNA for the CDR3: TGTGCCAGCAGCCACGGACAGGCACAAGAGACCCAGTACTTC.

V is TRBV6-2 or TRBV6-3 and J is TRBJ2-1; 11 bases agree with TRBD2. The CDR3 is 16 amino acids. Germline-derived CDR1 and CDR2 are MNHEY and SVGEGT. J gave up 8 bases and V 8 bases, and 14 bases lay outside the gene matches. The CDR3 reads CASLLTSGRSYHEQFF. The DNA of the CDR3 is TGTGCCAGCCTCCTTACTAGCGGGAGATCGTACCATGAGCAGTTCTTC.